This is a list of T cell receptor beta chains from one sample in a study of regulatory T cells in long-lasting Graves disease. From the multiplex PCR reads, TCRdb called clonotypes with MiXCR, one entry per CDR3 protein. Seen here are hundreds of thousands of distinct CDR3 sequences, over 15% observed once, and the top ten hold about two fifths. The sample here was peripheral blood mononuclear cells (PBMCs), taken at new diagnosis, from a patient treated with antithyroid drugs. The receptors shown here come from a female donor with Graves disease. Both conserved end residues are part of each CDR3. D genes are given only for firm matches. Clone size is not always given. Where it is, it says once, few, many or a class for expanded clones.

many | TRBJ2-3 | TRBV11-3 | 18 | TRBD2 | CASSFSIQLAGGADTQYF | TGTGCCAGCAGCTTCTCCATACAACTAGCGGGAGGTGCAGATACGCAGTATTTT
few | TRBJ1-3 | TRBV25-1 | 11 | - | CASTFGNTIYF | TGTGCCAGCACTTTCGGAAACACCATATATTTT
many | TRBJ2-3 | TRBV12-3/TRBV12-4 | 14 | - | CASSPPGSTDTQYF | TGCGCCAGCAGCCCCCCGGGGAGCACAGATACGCAGTATTTT
many | TRBJ2-2 | TRBV28 | 18 | TRBD2 | CASSLGLRLAGDTGELFF | TGTGCCAGCAGTTTAGGCTTGAGGCTAGCGGGAGACACCGGGGAGCTGTTTTTT
many | TRBJ2-1 | TRBV12-3/TRBV12-4 | 17 | - | CASSLTGLPVSYNEQFF | TGTGCCAGCAGTTTAACAGGACTACCAGTCTCCTACAATGAGCAGTTCTTC
- | TRBJ2-2 | TRBV2 | 11 | - | CASSRPGELFF | TGTGCCAGCAGCCGACCCGGGGAGCTGTTTTTT
many | TRBJ2-3 | TRBV24-1 | 14 | - | CATSEGAGTDTQYF | TGTGCCACCAGTGAAGGGGCCGGCACAGATACGCAGTATTTT
many | TRBJ2-5 | TRBV27 | 14 | - | CASSPYGQQETQYF | TGTGCCAGCAGTCCATACGGACAGCAAGAGACCCAGTACTTC
many | TRBJ2-7 | TRBV10-2 | 13 | - | CASSVGTFYEQYF | TGCGCCAGCAGTGTAGGCACGTTCTACGAGCAGTACTTC
many | TRBJ2-7 | TRBV2 | 13 | TRBD1 | CASRQGTFYEQYF | TGTGCCAGCCGACAGGGGACATTCTACGAGCAGTACTTC
few | TRBJ2-1 | TRBV9 | 16 | - | CASSGPQSGTGNEQFF | TGTGCCAGCAGCGGACCCCAATCCGGAACAGGGAATGAGCAGTTCTTC
- | TRBJ2-1 | TRBV4-1 | 14 | - | CASSLDATTNEQFF | TGCGCCAGCAGCCTGGACGCGACAACAAATGAGCAGTTCTTC
many | TRBJ2-4 | TRBV19 | 17 | - | CASSMGSTGTAKNIQYF | TGTGCCAGTAGTATGGGTTCTACCGGGACAGCCAAAAACATTCAGTACTTC
few | TRBJ1-5 | TRBV6-1 | 18 | TRBD1 | CASSQTGTGISSNQPQHF | TGTGCCAGCAGTCAGACCGGGACAGGAATTAGTAGCAATCAGCCCCAGCATTTT
- | TRBJ1-6 | TRBV2 | 14 | TRBD1 | CASRQGQDNSPLHF | TGTGCCAGCAGGCAGGGACAGGATAATTCACCCCTCCACTTT
- | TRBJ2-3 | TRBV20-1 | 14 | TRBD2 | CSARLAGEADTQYF | TGCAGTGCACGACTAGCGGGAGAGGCAGATACGCAGTATTTT
- | TRBJ2-2 | TRBV19 | 16 | TRBD1 | CASSFRTGGNTGELFF | TGTGCCAGTAGTTTCCGGACAGGGGGGAACACCGGGGAGCTGTTTTTT
few | TRBJ2-7 | TRBV12-3/TRBV12-4 | 12 | - | CASSQDKCEQYF | TGTGCCAGCAGTCAAGACAAATGCGAGCAGTACTTC
many | TRBJ2-3 | TRBV6-5 | 14 | - | CASSYSGLTDTQYF | TGTGCCAGCAGTTACAGTGGCCTCACAGATACGCAGTATTTT
- | TRBJ2-2 | TRBV6-1 | 18 | - | CASSEAQGSGPYTGELFF | TGTGCCAGCAGTGAAGCTCAGGGAAGCGGGCCGTACACCGGGGAGCTGTTTTTT
few | TRBJ2-2 | TRBV3-1 | 15 | - | CASSQEKGGPGSCFF | -
many | TRBJ2-7 | TRBV20-1 | 12 | TRBD2 | CSAAKLAVEQYF | TGCAGTGCCGCTAAGCTAGCGGTCGAGCAGTACTTC
many | TRBJ1-4 | TRBV5-1 | 14 | TRBD1 | CASSLDRGHEKLFF | TGCGCCAGCAGCTTGGACAGGGGTCATGAAAAACTGTTTTTT
many | TRBJ1-5 | TRBV15 | 17 | - | CATSRDRIAREDQPQHF | TGTGCCACCAGCAGAGATCGGATTGCCAGGGAGGATCAGCCCCAGCATTTT
many | TRBJ2-3 | TRBV10-3 | 15 | TRBD1 | CAITNRGGVTDTQYF | TGTGCCATCACGAACAGGGGTGGGGTCACAGATACGCAGTATTTT
many | TRBJ2-1 | TRBV7-2 | 16 | TRBD2 | CASSLSGTSGNNEQFF | TGTGCCAGCAGCTTGTCCGGGACTAGCGGGAACAATGAGCAGTTCTTC
many | TRBJ2-7 | TRBV7-3 | 12 | - | CASSWRAREQYF | TGTGCCAGCAGCTGGCGAGCACGCGAGCAGTACTTC
many | TRBJ2-7 | TRBV11-2 | 15 | - | CASSPDLATSYEQYF | TGTGCCAGCAGCCCGGACTTAGCGACCTCCTACGAGCAGTACTTC
many | TRBJ2-1 | TRBV6-1 | 14 | TRBD2 | CASRLAGEYNEQFF | TGTGCCAGCAGACTAGCGGGAGAGTACAATGAGCAGTTCTTC
few | TRBJ2-7 | TRBV2 | 17 | TRBD1 | CASSELGAGQGHYEQYF | TGTGCCAGCAGTGAACTCGGGGCGGGACAGGGCCACTACGAGCAGTACTTC
- | TRBJ2-1 | TRBV2 | 16 | - | CASSERVTSSYNEQFF | TGTGCCAGCAGTGAAAGGGTAACTAGCTCCTACAATGAGCAGTTCTTC
many | TRBJ1-1 | TRBV15 | 17 | TRBD1 | CATSPPHEGQRNTEAFF | TGTGCCACCAGCCCCCCCCACGAGGGACAGAGAAACACTGAAGCTTTCTTT
few | TRBJ1-4 | TRBV27 | 15 | - | CANSSGQYSNEKLFF | TGTGCCAACAGTTCCGGACAGTATTCTAATGAAAAACTGTTTTTT
many | TRBJ2-1 | TRBV6-2/TRBV6-3 | 16 | TRBD2 | CASSYLREAGYNEQFF | TGTGCCAGCAGTTATTTGCGGGAGGCCGGATACAATGAGCAGTTCTTC
- | TRBJ2-1 | TRBV10-1 | 13 | - | CASSEWMKGEQFF | TGCGCCAGCAGTGAGTGGATGAAGGGTGAGCAGTTCTTC